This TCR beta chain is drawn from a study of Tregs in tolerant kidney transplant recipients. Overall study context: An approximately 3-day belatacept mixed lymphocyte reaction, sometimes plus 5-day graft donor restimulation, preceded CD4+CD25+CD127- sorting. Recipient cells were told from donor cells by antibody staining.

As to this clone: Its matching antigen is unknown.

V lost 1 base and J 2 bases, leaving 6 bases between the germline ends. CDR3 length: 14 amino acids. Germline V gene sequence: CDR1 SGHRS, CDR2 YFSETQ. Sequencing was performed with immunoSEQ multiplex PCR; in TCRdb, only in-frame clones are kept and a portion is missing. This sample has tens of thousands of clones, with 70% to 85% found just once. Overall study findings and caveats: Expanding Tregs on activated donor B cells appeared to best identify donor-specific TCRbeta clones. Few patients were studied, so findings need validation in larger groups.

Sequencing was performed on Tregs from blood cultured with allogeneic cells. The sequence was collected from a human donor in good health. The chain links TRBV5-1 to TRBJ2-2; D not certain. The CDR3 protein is CASSLTTNTGELFF. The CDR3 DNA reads TGCGCCAGCAGCTTGACTACAAACACCGGGGAGCTGTTTTTT. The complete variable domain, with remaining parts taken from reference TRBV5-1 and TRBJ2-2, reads KAGVTQTPRYLIKTRGQQVTLSCSPISGHRSVSWYQQTPGQGLQFLFEYFSETQRNKGNFPGRFSGRQFSNSRSEMNVSTLELGDSALYLCASSLTTNTGELFFGEGSRLTVL.